This T cell receptor beta chain was obtained from a study of T cell repertoires in cytomegalovirus infection. The overall study: Recently identified HLA-C-restricted CMV epitopes were used, and well-studied HLA-B-restricted CMV epitopes were used as well.

This clonotype turned up a few times. Its antigen is unknown. The CDR3 does not close with the conserved phenylalanine or tryptophan, likely indicating a read error. The DNA is left out, because the CDR3 cannot be placed on it with certainty; the CDR3 is given as TCRdb lists it. Germline V lookup: CDR1 LNHDA, CDR2 SQIVND (reference sequence). The CDR3 is 10 residues long, counting both termini. Via MiXCR, TCRdb re-called the reads, giving one row per CDR3 protein. The sample records hundreds of thousands of distinct CDR3 sequences, about 39% being singletons. Study-wide results and caveats: Cumulative frequency (of public TCR beta family members) identified carriers of CMV plus the relevant HLA. Across the ex vivo response, the dominant clonotypes were HLA-C-restricted CMV-specific TCR beta clonotypes.

Source: cultured PBMCs, taken from culture after CMV antigen stimulation. This sequence originates from a human donor in good health (CMV status not recorded). Some clones in this sample may be carry-over from other donors' samples. The chain links TRBV19 to TRBJ2-5. This CDR3 is CASSLTQWIL.